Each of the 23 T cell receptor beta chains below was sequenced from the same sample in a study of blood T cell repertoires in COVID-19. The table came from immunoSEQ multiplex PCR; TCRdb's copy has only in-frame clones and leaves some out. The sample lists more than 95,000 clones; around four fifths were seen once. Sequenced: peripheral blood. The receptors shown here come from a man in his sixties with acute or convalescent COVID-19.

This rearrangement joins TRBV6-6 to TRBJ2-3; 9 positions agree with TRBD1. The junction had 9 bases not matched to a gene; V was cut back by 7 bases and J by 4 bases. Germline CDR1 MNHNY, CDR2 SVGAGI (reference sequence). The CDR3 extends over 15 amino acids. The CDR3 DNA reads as TGTGCCAGCACCTACGGGACAGGGCTGTCAGATACGCAGTATTTT. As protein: CASTYGTGLSDTQYF.

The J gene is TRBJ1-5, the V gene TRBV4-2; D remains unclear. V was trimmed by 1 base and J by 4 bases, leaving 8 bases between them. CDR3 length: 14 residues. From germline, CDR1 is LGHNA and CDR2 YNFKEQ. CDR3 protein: CASSQGLENQPQHF. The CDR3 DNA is TGTGCCAGCAGCCAAGGTCTAGAAAATCAGCCCCAGCATTTT.

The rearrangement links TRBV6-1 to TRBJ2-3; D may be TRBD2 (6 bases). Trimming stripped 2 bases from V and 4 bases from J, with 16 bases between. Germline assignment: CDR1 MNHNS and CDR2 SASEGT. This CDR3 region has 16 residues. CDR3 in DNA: TGTGCCAGCAGTGAATGGGGGGTGAGGGACGCAGATACGCAGTATTTT. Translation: CASSEWGVRDADTQYF.

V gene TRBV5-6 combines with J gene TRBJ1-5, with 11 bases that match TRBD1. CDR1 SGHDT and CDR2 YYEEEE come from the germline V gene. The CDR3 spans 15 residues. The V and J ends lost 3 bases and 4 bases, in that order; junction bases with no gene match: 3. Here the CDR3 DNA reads TGTGCCAGCAGCTATGGACAGGGGGCGAATCAGCCCCAGCATTTT. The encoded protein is CASSYGQGANQPQHF.

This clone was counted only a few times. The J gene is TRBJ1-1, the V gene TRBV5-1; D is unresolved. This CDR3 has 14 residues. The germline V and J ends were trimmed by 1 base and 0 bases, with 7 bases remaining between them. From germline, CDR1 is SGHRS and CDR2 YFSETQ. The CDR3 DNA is TGCGCCAGCAGCTTGAAACAGATGAACACTGAAGCTTTCTTT. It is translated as CASSLKQMNTEAFF. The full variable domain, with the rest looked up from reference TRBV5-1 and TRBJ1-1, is KAGVTQTPRYLIKTRGQQVTLSCSPISGHRSVSWYQQTPGQGLQFLFEYFSETQRNKGNFPGRFSGRQFSNSRSEMNVSTLELGDSALYLCASSLKQMNTEAFFGQGTRLTVV.

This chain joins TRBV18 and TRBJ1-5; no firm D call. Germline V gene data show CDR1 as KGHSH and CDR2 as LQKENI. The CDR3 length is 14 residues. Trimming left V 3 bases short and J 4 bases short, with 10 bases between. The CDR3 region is CASSPQSRNQPQHF. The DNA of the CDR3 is TGTGCCAGCTCACCCCAGTCTAGAAATCAGCCCCAGCATTTT.

In nucleotides, the CDR3 is TGTGCCTGGAGCGCCGGGACAGGGACCGGGGAGCTGTTTTTT. It yields the protein CAWSAGTGTGELFF. This chain uses TRBV30 with TRBJ2-2; 9 bases match TRBD1. This CDR3 region has 14 residues. The germline gives CDR1 GTSNPN, CDR2 SVGIG (reference sequence). V lost 3 bases and J lost 5; bases outside the gene matches: 4.

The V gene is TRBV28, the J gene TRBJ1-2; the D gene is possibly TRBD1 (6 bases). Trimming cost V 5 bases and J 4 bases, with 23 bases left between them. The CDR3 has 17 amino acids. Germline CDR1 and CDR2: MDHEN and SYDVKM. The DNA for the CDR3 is TGTGCCAGCAGTCCAGAGCGAGGACAGCGTCTATTCTATGGCTACACCTTC. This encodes CASSPERGQRLFYGYTF.

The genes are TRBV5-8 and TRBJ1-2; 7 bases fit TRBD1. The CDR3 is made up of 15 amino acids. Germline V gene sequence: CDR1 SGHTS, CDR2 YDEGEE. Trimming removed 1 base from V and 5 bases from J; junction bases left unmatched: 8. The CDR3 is CASSLYSGGTYGYTF. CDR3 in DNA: TGTGCCAGCAGCTTGTATTCAGGGGGGACTTATGGCTACACCTTC.

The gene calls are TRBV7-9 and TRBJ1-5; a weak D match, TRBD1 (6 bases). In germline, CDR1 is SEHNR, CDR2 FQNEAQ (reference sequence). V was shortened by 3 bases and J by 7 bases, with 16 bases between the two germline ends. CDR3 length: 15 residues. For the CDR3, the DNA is TGTGCCAGCAGCTTCGAACAGGGCCTCGGACAGCCCCAGCATTTT. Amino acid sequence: CASSFEQGLGQPQHF.

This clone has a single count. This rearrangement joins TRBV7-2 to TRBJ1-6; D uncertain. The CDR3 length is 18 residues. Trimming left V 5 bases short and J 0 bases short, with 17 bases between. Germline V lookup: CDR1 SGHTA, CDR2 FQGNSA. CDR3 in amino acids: CASSPYPGFSSYNSPLHF. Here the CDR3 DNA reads TGTGCCAGCAGCCCGTACCCAGGTTTTAGCTCCTATAATTCACCCCTCCACTTT.

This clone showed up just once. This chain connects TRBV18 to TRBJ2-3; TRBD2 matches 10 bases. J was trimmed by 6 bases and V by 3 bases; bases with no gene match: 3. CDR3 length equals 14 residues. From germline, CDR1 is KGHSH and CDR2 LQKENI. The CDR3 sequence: CASSPSGGADTQYF. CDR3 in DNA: TGTGCCAGCTCACCGAGCGGGGGGGCGGATACGCAGTATTTT.

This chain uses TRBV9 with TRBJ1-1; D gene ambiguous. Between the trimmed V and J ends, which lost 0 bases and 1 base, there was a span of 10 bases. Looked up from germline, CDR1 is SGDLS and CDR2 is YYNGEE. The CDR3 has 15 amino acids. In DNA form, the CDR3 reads TGTGCCAGCAGCGTAGTTGGAGCCCCGAACACTGAAGCTTTCTTT. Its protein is CASSVVGAPNTEAFF.

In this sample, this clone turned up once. The chain's CDR3 is CASSYDGEGDTEAFF. The CDR3 coding sequence is TGTGCCAGCAGCTATGACGGGGAAGGCGACACTGAAGCTTTCTTT. V is TRBV7-8 and J is TRBJ1-1; unclear D gene. Germline CDR1 reads SGHVS; CDR2 reads FQNEAQ. CDR3 size: 15 residues. V lost 4 bases and J lost 3, with 15 bases in between. The full variable domain, completed using reference TRBV7-8 and TRBJ1-1, is GAGVSQSPRYKVAKRGQDVALRCDPISGHVSLFWYQQALGQGPEFLTYFQNEAQLDKSGLPSDRFFAERPEGSVSTLKIQRTQQEDSAVYLCASSYDGEGDTEAFFGQGTRLTVV.

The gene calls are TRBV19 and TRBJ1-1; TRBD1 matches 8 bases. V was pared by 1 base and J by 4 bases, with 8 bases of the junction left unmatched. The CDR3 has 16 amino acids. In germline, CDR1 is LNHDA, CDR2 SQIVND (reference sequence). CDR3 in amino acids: CASSIGVGRGLTEAFF. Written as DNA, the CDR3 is TGTGCCAGTAGTATAGGGGTGGGCAGGGGGCTCACTGAAGCTTTCTTT.

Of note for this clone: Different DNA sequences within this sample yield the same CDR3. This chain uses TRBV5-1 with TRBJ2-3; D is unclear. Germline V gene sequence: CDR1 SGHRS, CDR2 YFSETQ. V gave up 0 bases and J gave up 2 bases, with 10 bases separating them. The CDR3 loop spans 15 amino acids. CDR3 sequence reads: CASSLAGSSTDTQYF. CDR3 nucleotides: TGCGCCAGCAGCTTGGCTGGTAGTTCCACAGATACGCAGTATTTT.

This chain's CDR3 is CASAILAGGRIGDTQYF. In DNA form, the CDR3 reads TGTGCCAGCGCGATTTTGGCGGGGGGACGAATCGGGGATACGCAGTATTTT. The V and J genes are TRBV3-1 (or the pseudogene TRBV3-2) and TRBJ2-3; TRBD2 matches 8 bases. The junction had 19 bases not matched to a gene; V was cut back by 8 bases and J by 6 bases. This CDR3 is built from 17 residues. CDR1 and CDR2 (germline): LGHDT, YNNKEL (reference sequence).

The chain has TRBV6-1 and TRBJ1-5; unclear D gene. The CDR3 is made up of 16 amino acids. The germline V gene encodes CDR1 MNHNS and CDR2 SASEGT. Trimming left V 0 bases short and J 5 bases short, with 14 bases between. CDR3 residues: CASSEAGGRNDQPQHF. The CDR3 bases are TGTGCCAGCAGTGAAGCCGGAGGCAGGAATGATCAGCCCCAGCATTTT.

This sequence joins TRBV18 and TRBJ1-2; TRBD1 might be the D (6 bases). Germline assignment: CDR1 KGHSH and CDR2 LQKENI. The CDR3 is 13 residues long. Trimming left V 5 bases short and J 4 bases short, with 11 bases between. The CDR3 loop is CASSAQGVYGYTF. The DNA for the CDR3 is TGTGCCAGCTCAGCACAGGGAGTCTATGGCTACACCTTC.

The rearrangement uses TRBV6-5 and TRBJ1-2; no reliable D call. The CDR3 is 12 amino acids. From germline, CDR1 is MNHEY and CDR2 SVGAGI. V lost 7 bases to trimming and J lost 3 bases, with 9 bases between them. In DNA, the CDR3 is TGTGCCAGCAATACCATAGACTATGGCTACACCTTC. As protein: CASNTIDYGYTF.

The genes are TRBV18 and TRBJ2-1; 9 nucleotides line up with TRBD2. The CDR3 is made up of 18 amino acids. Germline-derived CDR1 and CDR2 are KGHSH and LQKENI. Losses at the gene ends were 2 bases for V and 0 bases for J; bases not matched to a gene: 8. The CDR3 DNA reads TGTGCCAGCTCACCAGCTAGCGGGGCTGGTAGCTCCTACAATGAGCAGTTCTTC. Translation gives CASSPASGAGSSYNEQFF.

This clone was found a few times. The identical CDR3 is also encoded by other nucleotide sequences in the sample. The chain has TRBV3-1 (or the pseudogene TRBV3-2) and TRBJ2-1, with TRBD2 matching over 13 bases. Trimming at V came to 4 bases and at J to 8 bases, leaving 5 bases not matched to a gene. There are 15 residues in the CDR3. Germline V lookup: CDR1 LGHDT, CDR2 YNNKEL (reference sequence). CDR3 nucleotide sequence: TGTGCCAGCAGCCCCACTAGCGGGGGGGCGGATGAGCAGTTCTTC. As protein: CASSPTSGGADEQFF.

The CDR3 sequence: CSAQGWEGYTF. DNA for the CDR3: TGCAGCGCGCAGGGGTGGGAAGGCTACACCTTC. The chain combines TRBV29-1 with TRBJ1-2, with a tentative D call TRBD1 (6 bases). CDR1 and CDR2 (germline): SQVTM, ANQGSEA. The CDR3 covers 11 residues. V gave up 7 bases and J gave up 8 bases, with 14 bases separating them.